The clone carrying this T cell receptor (beta chain) is a singleton in its sample. Antigen: not known. The isolated RNA, all of it, was reverse transcribed, so expressed TCRB transcripts were what got sequenced. Produced via immunoSEQ multiplex PCR; TCRdb's table is partial and in-frame only. The table has about 150,000 clones, under 60% seen once. This sample is drawn from a study of beta chain features in type 1 diabetes. Study details: Examination of sorted cells across all samples involved around 100,000,000 cells.

Study-wide results and limits: PCR, the amplification step, might favor shorter templates, equally in patients and controls.

V dropped 4 bases and J dropped 2 bases, with 12 bases sitting between them. Germline-derived CDR1 and CDR2 are SGHTA and FQGNSA. This CDR3 region has 15 residues. The authors sorted CD4+ naive, central memory, regulatory and stem cell-like memory cells via CD45RO/CCR7/CD25/CD127/CD95/CD27. The sequencing input was Tregs from blood. The TCR was taken from a man aged 18 to 30 in good health. J is TRBJ2-1 and V is TRBV7-2; D is possibly TRBD1 (5 bases). The CDR3 spells CASSSRVGPYNEQFF. The CDR3 DNA is TGTGCCAGCAGCTCCAGGGTCGGCCCCTACAATGAGCAGTTCTTC.